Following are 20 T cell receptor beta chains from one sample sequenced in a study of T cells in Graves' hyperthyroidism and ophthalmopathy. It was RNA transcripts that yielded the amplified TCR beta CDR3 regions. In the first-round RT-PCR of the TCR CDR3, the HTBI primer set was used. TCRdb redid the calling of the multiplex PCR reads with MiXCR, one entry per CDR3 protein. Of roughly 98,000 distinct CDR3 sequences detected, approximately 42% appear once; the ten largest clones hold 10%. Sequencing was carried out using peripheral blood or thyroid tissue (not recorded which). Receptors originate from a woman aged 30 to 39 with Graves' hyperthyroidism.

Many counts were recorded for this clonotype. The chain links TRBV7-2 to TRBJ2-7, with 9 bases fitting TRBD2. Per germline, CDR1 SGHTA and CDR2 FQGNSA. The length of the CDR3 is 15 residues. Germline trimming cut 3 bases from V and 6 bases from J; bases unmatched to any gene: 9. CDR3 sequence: CASSFLAGARGEQYF. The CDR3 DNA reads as TGTGCCAGCAGCTTCTTAGCGGGAGCTCGGGGCGAGCAGTACTTC.

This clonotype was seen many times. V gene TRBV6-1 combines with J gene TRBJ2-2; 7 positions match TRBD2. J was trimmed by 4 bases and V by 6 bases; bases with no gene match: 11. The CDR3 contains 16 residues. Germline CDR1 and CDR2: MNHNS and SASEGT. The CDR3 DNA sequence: TGTGCCAGCAGACAGCCCGGGACTACCATCACCGGGGAGCTGTTTTTT. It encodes CASRQPGTTITGELFF.

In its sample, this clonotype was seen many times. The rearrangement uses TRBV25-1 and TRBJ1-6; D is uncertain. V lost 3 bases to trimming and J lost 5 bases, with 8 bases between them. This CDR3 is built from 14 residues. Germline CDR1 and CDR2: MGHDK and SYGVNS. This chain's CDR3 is CASSDRDDNSPLHF. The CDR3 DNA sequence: TGTGCCAGCAGTGACCGGGATGATAATTCACCCCTCCACTTT.

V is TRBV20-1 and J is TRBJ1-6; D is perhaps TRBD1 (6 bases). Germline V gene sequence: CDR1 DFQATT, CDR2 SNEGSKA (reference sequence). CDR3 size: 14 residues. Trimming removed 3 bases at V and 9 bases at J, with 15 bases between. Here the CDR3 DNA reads TGCAGTGCTAGGTTGGCAGGGGCAACTTCACCCCTCCACTTT. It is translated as CSARLAGATSPLHF.

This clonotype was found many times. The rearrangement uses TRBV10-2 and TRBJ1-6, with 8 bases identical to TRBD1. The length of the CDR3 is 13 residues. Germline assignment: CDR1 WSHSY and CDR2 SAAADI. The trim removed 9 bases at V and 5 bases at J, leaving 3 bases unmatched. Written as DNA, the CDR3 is TGCGCCAGTTCGACAGGGGATAATTCACCCCTCCACTTT. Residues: CASSTGDNSPLHF.

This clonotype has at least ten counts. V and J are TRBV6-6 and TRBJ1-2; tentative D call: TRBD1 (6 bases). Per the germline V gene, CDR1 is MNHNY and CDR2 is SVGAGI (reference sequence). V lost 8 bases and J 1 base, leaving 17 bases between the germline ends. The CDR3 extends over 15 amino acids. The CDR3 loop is CASRGWGQLNYGYTF. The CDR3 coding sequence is TGTGCCAGCCGGGGTTGGGGACAACTTAACTATGGCTACACCTTC.

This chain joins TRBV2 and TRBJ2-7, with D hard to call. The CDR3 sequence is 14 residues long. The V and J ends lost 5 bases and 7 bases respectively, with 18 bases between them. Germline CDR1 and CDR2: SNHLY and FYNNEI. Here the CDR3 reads CASSTNPEIREQYF. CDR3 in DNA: TGTGCCAGCAGTACCAACCCCGAGATAAGGGAGCAGTACTTC.

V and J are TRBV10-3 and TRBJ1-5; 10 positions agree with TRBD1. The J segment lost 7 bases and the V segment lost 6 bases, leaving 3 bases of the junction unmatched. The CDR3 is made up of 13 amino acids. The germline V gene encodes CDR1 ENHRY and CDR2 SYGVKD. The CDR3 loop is CAIRRDRGQPQHF. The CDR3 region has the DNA TGTGCCATCAGGCGGGACAGGGGCCAGCCCCAGCATTTT.

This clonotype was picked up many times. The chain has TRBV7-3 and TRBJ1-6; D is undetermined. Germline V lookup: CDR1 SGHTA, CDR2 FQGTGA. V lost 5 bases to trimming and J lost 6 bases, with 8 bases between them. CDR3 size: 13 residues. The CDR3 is CASSTTLNSPLHF. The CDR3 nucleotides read TGTGCCAGCAGCACTACGCTTAATTCACCCCTCCACTTT.

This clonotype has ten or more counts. CDR3 residues: CASTYSVYDGYTF. DNA of the CDR3: TGTGCCAGCACCTACTCTGTTTACGATGGCTACACCTTC. This chain joins TRBV7-9 and TRBJ1-2; D not resolved. Deletions cut 7 bases from V and 6 bases from J, with 15 bases between. The CDR3 totals 13 residues. Looked up from germline, CDR1 is SEHNR and CDR2 is FQNEAQ (reference sequence).

This CDR3 reads CSARGQGAEKLFF. CDR3 sequence (DNA): TGCAGTGCTAGAGGACAGGGAGCGGAAAAACTGTTTTTT. The chain joins TRBV20-1 to TRBJ1-4; 7 nucleotides match TRBD1. CDR1 is DFQATT and CDR2 is SNEGSKA in the germline V gene (reference sequence). V lost 1 base, J lost 8 bases, and 4 bases stayed unmatched. The CDR3 loop spans 13 amino acids.

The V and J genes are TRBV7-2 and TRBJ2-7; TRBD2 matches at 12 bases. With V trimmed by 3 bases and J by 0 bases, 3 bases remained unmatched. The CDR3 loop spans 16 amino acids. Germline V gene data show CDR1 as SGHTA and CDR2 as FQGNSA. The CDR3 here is CASSFTTSGSSYEQYF. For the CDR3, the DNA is TGTGCCAGCAGCTTTACGACTAGCGGGAGCTCCTACGAGCAGTACTTC.

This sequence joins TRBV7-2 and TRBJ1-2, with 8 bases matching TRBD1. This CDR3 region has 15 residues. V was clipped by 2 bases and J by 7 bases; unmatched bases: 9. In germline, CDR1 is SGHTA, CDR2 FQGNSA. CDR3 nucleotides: TGTGCCAGCAGCTTACGTGTGGACAGGGACCGTGGCTACACCTTC. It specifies CASSLRVDRDRGYTF.

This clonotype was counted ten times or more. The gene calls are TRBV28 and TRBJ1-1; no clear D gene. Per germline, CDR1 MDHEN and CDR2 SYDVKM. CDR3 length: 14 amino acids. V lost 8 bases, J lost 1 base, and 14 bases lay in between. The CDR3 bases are TGTGCCAGCCTAAGGCAATCACAGAACACTGAAGCTTTCTTT. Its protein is CASLRQSQNTEAFF.

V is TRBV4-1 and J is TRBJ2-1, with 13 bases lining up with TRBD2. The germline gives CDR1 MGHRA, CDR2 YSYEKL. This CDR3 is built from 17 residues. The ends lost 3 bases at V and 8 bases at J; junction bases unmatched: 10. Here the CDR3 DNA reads TGCGCCAGCAGCCATGACGAGGGACTAGCGGGATGGCATGAGCAGTTCTTC. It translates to CASSHDEGLAGWHEQFF.

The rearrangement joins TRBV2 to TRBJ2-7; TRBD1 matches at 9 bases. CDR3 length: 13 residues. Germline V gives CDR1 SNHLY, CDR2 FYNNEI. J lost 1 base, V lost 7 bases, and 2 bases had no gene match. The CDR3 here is CASNGQGSYEQYF. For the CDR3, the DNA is TGTGCCAGCAATGGACAGGGGTCCTACGAGCAGTACTTC.

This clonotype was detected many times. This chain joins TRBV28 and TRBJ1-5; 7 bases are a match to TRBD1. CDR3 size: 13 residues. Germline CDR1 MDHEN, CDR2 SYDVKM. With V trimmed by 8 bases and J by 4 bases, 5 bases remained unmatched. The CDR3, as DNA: TGTGCCAGCGGGAGGGGGCGGAATCAGCCCCAGCATTTT. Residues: CASGRGRNQPQHF.

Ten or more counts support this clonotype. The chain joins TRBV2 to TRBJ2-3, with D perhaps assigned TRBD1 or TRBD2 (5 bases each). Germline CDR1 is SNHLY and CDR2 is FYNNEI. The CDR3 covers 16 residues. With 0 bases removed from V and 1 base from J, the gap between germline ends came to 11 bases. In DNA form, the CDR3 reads TGTGCCAGCAGTGAAGCGAGGCTGGGGGGCACAGATACGCAGTATTTT. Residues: CASSEARLGGTDTQYF.

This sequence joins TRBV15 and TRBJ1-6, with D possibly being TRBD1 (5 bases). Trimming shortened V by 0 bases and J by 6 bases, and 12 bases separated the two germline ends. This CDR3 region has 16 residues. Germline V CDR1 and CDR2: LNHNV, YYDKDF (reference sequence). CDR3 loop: CATSRDPGTGNSPLHF. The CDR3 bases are TGTGCCACCAGCAGAGATCCCGGGACTGGTAATTCACCCCTCCACTTT.

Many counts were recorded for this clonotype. The CDR3: CSARDLRGRGYTF. The CDR3 DNA is TGCAGTGCTAGAGATCTAAGGGGCCGTGGCTACACCTTC. The gene calls are TRBV20-1 and TRBJ1-2, with D possibly matching TRBD1 (5 bases). The germline CDR1 and CDR2 sequences are DFQATT and SNEGSKA (reference sequence). Trimming cost V 0 bases and J 7 bases, with 12 bases left between them. This CDR3 is built from 13 residues.